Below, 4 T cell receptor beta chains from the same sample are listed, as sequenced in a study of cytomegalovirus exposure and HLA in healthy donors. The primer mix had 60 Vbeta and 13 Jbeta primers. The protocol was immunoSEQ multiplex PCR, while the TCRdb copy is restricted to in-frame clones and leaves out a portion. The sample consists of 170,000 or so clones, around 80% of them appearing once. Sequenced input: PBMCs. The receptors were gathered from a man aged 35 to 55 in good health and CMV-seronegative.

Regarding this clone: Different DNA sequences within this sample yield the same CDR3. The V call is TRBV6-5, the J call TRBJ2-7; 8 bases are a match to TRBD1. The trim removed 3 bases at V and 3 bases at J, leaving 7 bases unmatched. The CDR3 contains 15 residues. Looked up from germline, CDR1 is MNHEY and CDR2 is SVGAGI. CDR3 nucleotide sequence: TGTGCCAGCAGTTATAGGGGGACAGGCGACTACGAGCAGTACTTC. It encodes CASSYRGTGDYEQYF.

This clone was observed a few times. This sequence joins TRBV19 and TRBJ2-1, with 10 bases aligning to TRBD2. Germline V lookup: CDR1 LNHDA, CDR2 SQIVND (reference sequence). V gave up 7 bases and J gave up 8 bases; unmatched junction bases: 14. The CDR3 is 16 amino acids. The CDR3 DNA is TGTGCCAGTACCCAACCTAGCGGGAGACGGGCTGATGAGCAGTTCTTC. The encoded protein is CASTQPSGRRADEQFF.

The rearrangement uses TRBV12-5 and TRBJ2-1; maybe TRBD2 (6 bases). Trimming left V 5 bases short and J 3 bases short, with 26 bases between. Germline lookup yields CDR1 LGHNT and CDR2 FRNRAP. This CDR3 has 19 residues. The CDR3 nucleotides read TGTGCTAGTGGTCAGCCCCAGGAGCGGGTCACCCTTCGCTACAATGAGCAGTTCTTC. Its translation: CASGQPQERVTLRYNEQFF.

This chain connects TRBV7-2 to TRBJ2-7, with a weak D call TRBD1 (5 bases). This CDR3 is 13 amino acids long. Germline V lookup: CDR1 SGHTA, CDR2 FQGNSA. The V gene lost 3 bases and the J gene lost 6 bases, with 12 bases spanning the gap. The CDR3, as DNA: TGTGCCAGCAGCTTCGACAGTAGGGTCGAGCAGTACTTC. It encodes CASSFDSRVEQYF.